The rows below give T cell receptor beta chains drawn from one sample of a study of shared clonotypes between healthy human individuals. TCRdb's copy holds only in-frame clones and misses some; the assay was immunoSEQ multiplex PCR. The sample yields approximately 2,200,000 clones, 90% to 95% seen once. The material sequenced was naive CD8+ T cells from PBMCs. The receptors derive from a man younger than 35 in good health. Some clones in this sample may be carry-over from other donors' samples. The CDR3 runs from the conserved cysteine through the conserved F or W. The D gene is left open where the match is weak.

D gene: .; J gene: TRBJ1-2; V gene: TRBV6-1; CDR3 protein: CASSEAGTMYGYTF; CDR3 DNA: TGTGCCAGCAGTGAAGCCGGGACAATGTATGGCTACACCTTC
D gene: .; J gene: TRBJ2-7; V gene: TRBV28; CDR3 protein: CASSFRGAEQYF; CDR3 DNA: TGTGCCAGCAGTTTCAGGGGGGCGGAGCAGTACTTC
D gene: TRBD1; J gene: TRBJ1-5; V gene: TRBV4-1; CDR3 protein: CASSQDSGGGQPQHF; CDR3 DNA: TGCGCCAGCAGCCAAGATTCAGGGGGCGGTCAGCCCCAGCATTTT
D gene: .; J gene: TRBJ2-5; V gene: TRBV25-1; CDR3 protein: CASRRETQYF; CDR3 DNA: TGTGCCAGCCGAAGAGAGACCCAGTACTTC
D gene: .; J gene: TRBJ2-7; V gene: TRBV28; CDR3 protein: CASAKDRVSYEQYF; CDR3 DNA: TGTGCCAGCGCCAAGGACCGGGTCTCCTACGAGCAGTACTTC
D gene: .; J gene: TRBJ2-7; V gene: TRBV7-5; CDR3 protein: CVRSTLNRRQKNEQYF; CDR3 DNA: TGTGTCAGAAGCACCTTAAACAGGAGACAAAAGAACGAGCAGTACTTC
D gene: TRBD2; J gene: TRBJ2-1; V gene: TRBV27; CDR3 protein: CASSLEGTINYNEQFF; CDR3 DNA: TGTGCCAGCAGTCTAGAAGGGACTATTAACTACAATGAGCAGTTCTTC
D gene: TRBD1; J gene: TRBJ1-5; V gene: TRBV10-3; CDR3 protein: CAISESAGGSNQPQHF; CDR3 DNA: TGTGCCATCAGTGAGTCGGCAGGGGGAAGCAATCAGCCCCAGCATTTT
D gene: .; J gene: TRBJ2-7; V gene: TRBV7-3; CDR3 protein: CASNLGIGYEQYF; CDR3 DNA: TGTGCCAGCAACTTAGGGATCGGCTACGAGCAGTACTTC
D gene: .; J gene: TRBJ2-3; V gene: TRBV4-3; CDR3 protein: CASSQDQWGTQYF; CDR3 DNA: TGCGCCAGCAGCCAAGATCAGTGGGGTACGCAGTATTTT
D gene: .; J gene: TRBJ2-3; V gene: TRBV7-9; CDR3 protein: CASSGVAGASTDTQYF; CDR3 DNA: TGTGCCAGCAGCGGAGTAGCAGGGGCCAGCACAGATACGCAGTATTTT
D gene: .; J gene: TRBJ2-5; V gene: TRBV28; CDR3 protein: CASSFDLQQETQYF; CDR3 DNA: TGTGCCAGCAGTTTTGACTTACAGCAAGAGACCCAGTACTTC
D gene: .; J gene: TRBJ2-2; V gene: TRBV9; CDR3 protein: CASSAGAGELFF; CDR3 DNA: TGTGCCAGCAGCGCCGGCGCCGGGGAGCTGTTTTTT
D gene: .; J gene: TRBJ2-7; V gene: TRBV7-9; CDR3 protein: CASSLLSDGGNEQYF; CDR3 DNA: TGTGCCAGCAGCTTACTTTCGGACGGGGGCAACGAGCAGTACTTC
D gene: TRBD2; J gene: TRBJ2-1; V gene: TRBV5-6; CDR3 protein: CASSRGSGTYNEQFF; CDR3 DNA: TGTGCCAGCAGCCGGGGTAGCGGGACCTACAATGAGCAGTTCTTC
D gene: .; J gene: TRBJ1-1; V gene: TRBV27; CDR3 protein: CASSWGGLNTEAFF; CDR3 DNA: TGTGCCAGCAGTTGGGGCGGGTTGAACACTGAAGCTTTCTTT
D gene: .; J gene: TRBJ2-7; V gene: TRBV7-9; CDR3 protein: CASNIRGTPWQYF; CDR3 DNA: TGTGCCAGCAACATCCGCGGGACCCCATGGCAGTACTTC
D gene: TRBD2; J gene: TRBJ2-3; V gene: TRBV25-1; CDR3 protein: CASSAEVEREITDTQYF; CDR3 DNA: TGTGCCAGCAGTGCAGAGGTTGAGCGGGAGATCACAGATACGCAGTATTTT
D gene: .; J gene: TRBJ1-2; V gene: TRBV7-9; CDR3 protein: CASSLAAGNADGYTF; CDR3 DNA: TGTGCCAGCAGCTTAGCGGCAGGGAACGCGGACGGCTACACCTTC
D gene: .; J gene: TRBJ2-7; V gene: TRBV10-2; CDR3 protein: CASSYTGSSYEQYF; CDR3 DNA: TGCGCCAGCAGTTACACAGGGAGCTCCTACGAGCAGTACTTC
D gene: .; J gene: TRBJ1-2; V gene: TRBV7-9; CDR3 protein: CASSLVGGYGYTF; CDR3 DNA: TGTGCCAGCAGCTTAGTGGGGGGCTATGGCTACACCTTC
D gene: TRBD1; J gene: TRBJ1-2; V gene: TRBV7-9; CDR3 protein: CASSRGQGGGYTF; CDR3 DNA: TGTGCCAGCAGCCGGGGACAGGGAGGCGGCTACACCTTC
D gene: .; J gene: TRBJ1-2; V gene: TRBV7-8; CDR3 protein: CASSFQRYQGPNYGYTF; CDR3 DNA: TGTGCCAGCAGCTTCCAGAGGTACCAGGGACCTAACTATGGCTACACCTTC